This is a list of T cell receptor beta chains from one sample in a study of cytomegalovirus exposure and HLA in healthy donors. Assay used: immunoSEQ multiplex PCR; TCRdb lists only in-frame clones, some missing. The data show 210,000 or so clones, 80% to 90% seen once. Sample: PBMCs. The receptors were sampled from a woman aged 18-29 years in good health and CMV-seronegative. Each CDR3 is given with its conserved first and last residue. The order of the fields is clone size, V gene, D gene, J gene, CDR3 DNA, CDR3 protein. D genes are given only for firm matches. Clone size is stated in some rows and not others, as once, few, many or a class when expanded.

>.|TRBV7-2|TRBD2|TRBJ2-3
TGTGCCAGCACCAACCCGGGGACTAGCGGGGGGCGGTTTGGGGATACGCAGTATTTT
CASTNPGTSGGRFGDTQYF
>.|TRBV29-1|TRBD1|TRBJ2-5
TGCAGCGTTGCCCCGGGACAGATGAGAGAGACCCAGTACTTC
CSVAPGQMRETQYF
>.|TRBV5-1|TRBD1|TRBJ1-2
TGCGCCAGCAGCTTGGGACAGGGAACAATATATGGCTACACCTTC
CASSLGQGTIYGYTF
>.|TRBV6-5|TRBD2|TRBJ2-2
TGTGCCAGCAGAGGCGGGAGGGCCATAGGCGGGGAGCTGTTTTTT
CASRGGRAIGGELFF
>.|TRBV7-2|TRBD2|TRBJ2-1
TGTGCCAGCAGCTTAGCAGGCGGCGGGGGGGCCTGGGAGCAGTTCTTC
CASSLAGGGGAWEQFF
>.|TRBV7-9|TRBD2|TRBJ2-5
TGTTCCAGCAGCTCCGATTATGCAGCGGGGGGGGAGACCCAGTACTTC
CSSSSDYAAGGETQYF
>.|TRBV5-6|.|TRBJ1-1
TGTGCCACCAGGGAGGGGATGAACACTGAAGCTTTCTTT
CATREGMNTEAFF
>few|TRBV25-1|.|TRBJ1-6
TGTGCCAGCAGTGACGGTAATTCACCCCTCCACTTT
CASSDGNSPLHF
>.|TRBV27|.|TRBJ2-3
TGTGCCAGCAGTTCGTGGGGGGGCGGTGACACAGATACGCAGTATTTT
CASSSWGGGDTDTQYF
>.|TRBV9|TRBD2|TRBJ2-7
TGTGCCAGCTCAGGCGGACTAGCGATCTACGAGCAGTACTTC
CASSGGLAIYEQYF
>.|TRBV29-1|.|TRBJ1-1
TGCAGCGTTGAGGAGAGGGTGGGGAGCACTGAAGCTTTCTTT
CSVEERVGSTEAFF
>.|TRBV15|TRBD1|TRBJ1-4
TGTGCCACCAGCAGCTTGACAGGGAGTGAAAAACTGTTTTTT
CATSSLTGSEKLFF
>.|TRBV4-1|TRBD1|TRBJ2-2
TGCGCCAGCAGCAGGGGACAGGTGAACACCGGGGAGCTGTTTTTT
CASSRGQVNTGELFF
>once|TRBV10-3|TRBD2|TRBJ2-3
TGTGCCATCAGCTGGACCGGGACTAGCGGGAGGGCCGGGGCAGATACGCAGTATTTT
CAISWTGTSGRAGADTQYF
>.|TRBV6-5|.|TRBJ1-3
TGTGCCAGCAGAACTACAGGGTTGATGGGAAACACCATATATTTT
CASRTTGLMGNTIYF
>.|TRBV19|.|TRBJ1-1
TGTGCCAGTAGCTCCCACGCCGGGGGAATCACTGAAGCTTTCTTT
CASSSHAGGITEAFF
>.|TRBV7-9|.|TRBJ2-2
TGTGCCAGCAGCTTAAAAAAGTGGCAGGGGAGCACCGGGGAGCTGTTTTTT
CASSLKKWQGSTGELFF
>.|TRBV11-3|TRBD2|TRBJ2-1
TGTGCCAGCAGCTTAAGCCTAGCGGGGGGGAATGAGCAGTTCTTC
CASSLSLAGGNEQFF
>.|TRBV6-5|.|TRBJ2-7
TGTGCCAGCAGAAAAAAATTACAGGCCTCCTACGAGCAGTACTTC
CASRKKLQASYEQYF
>.|TRBV6-1|TRBD2|TRBJ2-3
TGTGCCAGCAGTGAAGGTAGACTAGCGGGGGTGATCACAGATACGCAGTATTTT
CASSEGRLAGVITDTQYF
>.|TRBV6-5|.|TRBJ1-3
TGTGCCAGCAGTTACGGAGGGGTTGGAAACACCATATATTTT
CASSYGGVGNTIYF
>.|TRBV2|TRBD1|TRBJ1-3
TGTGCCAGCAGAACGACAGGGGACGGAAACACCATATATTTT
CASRTTGDGNTIYF
>.|TRBV5-4|.|TRBJ2-7
TGTGCCAGCAGCTTGATTTCAGGAAGCTCCTACGAGCAGTACTTC
CASSLISGSSYEQYF
>.|TRBV5-1|TRBD2|TRBJ2-1
TGCGCCAGCAGCTTGGCATGGACTAGCGGGCACAATGAGCAGTTCTTC
CASSLAWTSGHNEQFF
>.|TRBV7-9|TRBD2|TRBJ2-4
TGTGCCAGCAACCGGGGGGATCTTGAGCCCCCTCGGGGCATTCAGTACTTC
CASNRGDLEPPRGIQYF
>once|TRBV29-1|.|TRBJ2-7
TGCAGCGTTACTGCGGCGGGGATGTACGAGCAGTACTTC
CSVTAAGMYEQYF
>.|TRBV10-3|TRBD1|TRBJ2-1
TGTGCCAGCAACCGGGACAGCTACAATGAGCAGTTCTTC
CASNRDSYNEQFF
>.|TRBV5-1|TRBD1|TRBJ1-1
TGCGCCAGCAGCACTACGGGACAGTCGATGAACACTGAAGCTTTCTTT
CASSTTGQSMNTEAFF
>.|TRBV6-1|.|TRBJ1-1
TGTGCCAGCAGTGAATGGAACGGGCAGGGAGGCACTGAAGCTTTCTTT
CASSEWNGQGGTEAFF